The 25 T cell receptor beta chains presented below share a single source sample, sequenced in a study of cytomegalovirus exposure and HLA in healthy donors. Using immunoSEQ multiplex PCR, the repertoire was profiled, and TCRdb retains in-frame clones only, with some absent. The table lists 150,000 to 180,000 clones, 70% to 90% of them singletons. Sequencing input: PBMCs. Receptors originate from a human donor in good health.

The genes are TRBV19 and TRBJ1-5; 9 bases fit TRBD1. The CDR3 runs 16 residues. V was pared by 7 bases and J by 5 bases, with 12 bases of the junction left unmatched. Germline lookup yields CDR1 LNHDA and CDR2 SQIVND (reference sequence). Here the CDR3 DNA reads TGTGCCAGTACTGGACTCGACAGGGGGTTCGATCAGCCCCAGCATTTT. Its translation is CASTGLDRGFDQPQHF.

V and J are TRBV9 and TRBJ2-7, with TRBD2 matching over 9 bases. CDR3 length: 16 residues. Germline V gene sequence: CDR1 SGDLS, CDR2 YYNGEE. After removal of 5 bases from V and 0 bases from J, the junction contained 9 bases not matched to a gene. CDR3 in DNA: TGTGCCAGCAGTTCCGGACTAGCGACGAGCTCCTACGAGCAGTACTTC. Protein product: CASSSGLATSSYEQYF.

The chain couples TRBV15 to TRBJ2-7, with a weak D call TRBD2 (5 bases). The V end was cut by 2 bases, the J end by 3 bases, with 14 bases between. The CDR3 sequence is 15 residues long. Germline V gives CDR1 LNHNV, CDR2 YYDKDF (reference sequence). CDR3 nucleotide sequence: TGTGCCACCAGCAGACACTCTTTAGAGGGCTACGAGCAGTACTTC. It codes for CATSRHSLEGYEQYF.

V gene TRBV20-1 combines with J gene TRBJ1-1; D call uncertain. The CDR3 runs to 10 residues. Germline V gene sequence: CDR1 DFQATT, CDR2 SNEGSKA (reference sequence). The ends were cut back, 3 bases at V and 6 bases at J, with 5 bases in the middle. The CDR3 spells CSASRAEAFF. Here the CDR3 DNA reads TGCAGTGCTAGTCGCGCTGAAGCTTTCTTT.

This chain joins TRBV27 and TRBJ1-4; 7 bases agree with TRBD1. Unmatched junction bases numbered 11, after V lost 6 bases and J lost 7 bases. This CDR3 region has 15 residues. The germline V gene has CDR1 MNHEY and CDR2 SMNVEV (reference sequence). CDR3: CASSVGPRGSEKLFF. In DNA, the CDR3 is TGTGCCAGCAGCGTCGGTCCCAGGGGGAGTGAAAAACTGTTTTTT.

J is TRBJ1-2 and V is TRBV29-1; a weak D match, TRBD1 (6 bases). CDR1 is SQVTM, CDR2 ANQGSEA, per germline. The V end was cut by 3 bases, the J end by 3 bases, with 14 bases between. This CDR3 contains 14 residues. Here the CDR3 DNA reads TGCAGCGTTGAGGCGTACTACAGGGACTATGGCTACACCTTC. This codes for CSVEAYYRDYGYTF.

This sequence joins TRBV27 and TRBJ1-1; D not resolved. Germline-derived CDR1 and CDR2 are MNHEY and SMNVEV (reference sequence). V gave up 7 bases and J gave up 9 bases, with 12 bases separating them. This CDR3 is built from 11 residues. This chain's CDR3 is CASIIRHKAFF. The CDR3 DNA follows: TGTGCCAGCATAATTCGTCACAAAGCTTTCTTT.

The chain employs TRBV18 and TRBJ2-1; 10 positions agree with TRBD2. J was trimmed by 5 bases and V by 1 base; bases with no gene match: 5. This CDR3 region has 16 residues. The germline V gene encodes CDR1 KGHSH and CDR2 LQKENI. CDR3 amino acids: CASSPRLAGENNEQFF. CDR3 bases: TGTGCCAGCTCACCACGGCTAGCGGGAGAAAACAATGAGCAGTTCTTC.

V usage is TRBV14 and J usage is TRBJ2-7; D remains unclear. Germline assignment: CDR1 SGHDN and CDR2 FVKESK. V was cut by 3 bases and J by 2 bases, with 5 bases left in between. CDR3 length: 12 amino acids. CDR3 nucleotide sequence: TGTGCCAGCAGCCACGGTGCCTACGAGCAGTACTTC. Its protein product is CASSHGAYEQYF.

This clone has a single count. The chain carries TRBV7-3 and TRBJ2-3, with TRBD2 matching over 11 bases. The germline CDR1 and CDR2 sequences are SGHTA and FQGTGA. The CDR3 is 17 residues long. With V trimmed by 4 bases and J by 7 bases, 13 bases remained unmatched. CDR3 DNA sequence: TGTGCCAGCAGCTCCCAGTACATAGCGGGAGGGCCGAATACGCAGTATTTT. Residues: CASSSQYIAGGPNTQYF.

V is TRBV5-4 and J is TRBJ2-2; 16 bases match TRBD2. CDR1 is SGHNT and CDR2 is YYREEE in the germline V gene (reference sequence). This CDR3 spans 18 amino acids. V dropped 4 bases and J dropped 3; count of bases not matched to a gene: 6. CDR3 residues: CASSPGLAGGPDTGELFF. The DNA for the CDR3 is TGTGCCAGCAGCCCGGGACTAGCGGGAGGGCCGGACACCGGGGAGCTGTTTTTT.

The V and J genes are TRBV6-1 and TRBJ2-2, with 8 nucleotides matching TRBD1. Germline-derived CDR1 and CDR2 are MNHNS and SASEGT. The CDR3 has 15 residues. The trim removed 10 bases at V and 5 bases at J, leaving 12 bases unmatched. The CDR3, as DNA: TGTGCCATCGAACATCCGGGACAGGTTACCGGGGAGCTGTTTTTT. This sequence encodes CAIEHPGQVTGELFF.

The count of this clone is one. CDR3 amino acids: CASSLSTGSAEAFF. The CDR3 bases are TGCGCCAGCAGCTTATCAACAGGGAGTGCTGAAGCTTTCTTT. The chain employs TRBV5-1 and TRBJ1-1; weak D call: TRBD1 (6 bases). The ends were cut back, 2 bases at V and 6 bases at J, with 14 bases in the middle. Germline V gene lookup returns CDR1 SGHRS and CDR2 YFSETQ. CDR3 length equals 14 residues. The variable domain in full, completed from reference TRBV5-1 and TRBJ1-1, reads KAGVTQTPRYLIKTRGQQVTLSCSPISGHRSVSWYQQTPGQGLQFLFEYFSETQRNKGNFPGRFSGRQFSNSRSEMNVSTLELGDSALYLCASSLSTGSAEAFFGQGTRLTVV.

This clone showed up just once. The genes are TRBV2 and TRBJ2-1, with D perhaps TRBD1 (5 bases). The CDR3 runs to 18 residues. The germline V gene has CDR1 SNHLY and CDR2 FYNNEI. V was pared by 1 base and J by 0 bases, with 16 bases between. CDR3 nucleotides: TGTGCCAGCAGTGAAGGTTCAGGGATCAAAGACTCCTACAATGAGCAGTTCTTC. This codes for CASSEGSGIKDSYNEQFF.

This clone was detected only once. The gene calls are TRBV6-5 and TRBJ2-7, with 7 bases aligning to TRBD1. Germline V gene sequence: CDR1 MNHEY, CDR2 SVGAGI. The J segment lost 0 bases and the V segment lost 4 bases, leaving 3 bases of the junction unmatched. The CDR3 is 14 amino acids. CDR3 amino acids: CASSSGTDSYEQYF. Here the CDR3 DNA reads TGTGCCAGCAGTTCCGGGACAGACTCCTACGAGCAGTACTTC.

The V and J genes are TRBV5-1 and TRBJ2-1, with a tentative D call TRBD2 (5 bases). Per the germline V gene, CDR1 is SGHRS and CDR2 is YFSETQ. Trimming cost V 4 bases and J 4 bases, with 12 bases left between them. The CDR3 is made up of 14 amino acids. The CDR3 loop is CASSPLVSYNEQFF. CDR3 in DNA: TGCGCCAGCAGCCCACTAGTGAGTTACAATGAGCAGTTCTTC.

V and J are TRBV5-6 and TRBJ1-2; 8 bases line up with TRBD1. CDR1 is SGHDT and CDR2 is YYEEEE in the germline V gene. CDR3 length: 14 amino acids. The J segment lost 5 bases and the V segment lost 1 base, leaving 4 bases of the junction unmatched. This CDR3 is CASSLNHRGYGYTF. For the CDR3, the DNA is TGTGCCAGCAGCTTGAACCACAGGGGGTATGGCTACACCTTC.

The rearrangement joins TRBV28 to TRBJ1-5; D unresolved. The CDR3 is made up of 15 amino acids. Trimming took 2 bases from V and 0 from J, leaving 8 bases between them. Germline V gene lookup returns CDR1 MDHEN and CDR2 SYDVKM. The CDR3 region is CASSLSRNSNQPQHF. For the CDR3, the DNA is TGTGCCAGCAGTTTAAGTAGAAATAGCAATCAGCCCCAGCATTTT.

This clone was detected once. This sequence joins TRBV5-6 and TRBJ2-1; D is perhaps TRBD2 (6 bases). Between the trimmed V and J ends, which lost 4 bases and 10 bases, there was a span of 12 bases. This CDR3 has 12 amino acids. The germline V gene has CDR1 SGHDT and CDR2 YYEEEE. The CDR3 DNA follows: TGTGCCAGCAGCCGACTAGTCGGCGAGCAGTTCTTC. Residues: CASSRLVGEQFF. The full variable domain, with the rest looked up from reference TRBV5-6 and TRBJ2-1, is DAGVTQSPTHLIKTRGQQVTLRCSPKSGHDTVSWYQQALGQGPQFIFQYYEEEERQRGNFPDRFSGHQFPNYSSELNVNALLLGDSALYLCASSRLVGEQFFGPGTRLTVL.

The V call is TRBV5-1, the J call TRBJ2-1, with a tentative D call TRBD1 (5 bases). Germline CDR1 SGHRS, CDR2 YFSETQ. V was cut by 1 base and J by 7 bases, with 12 bases left in between. The CDR3 length is 14 residues. Here the CDR3 DNA reads TGCGCCAGCAGCTTGACAGGCGGAATAAATGAGCAGTTCTTC. Translating gives CASSLTGGINEQFF.

This chain links TRBV2 with TRBJ1-3; TRBD1 is a possible D gene (6 bases). The CDR3 consists of 14 residues. Germline values: CDR1 SNHLY, CDR2 FYNNEI. V dropped 6 bases and J dropped 0 bases, with 9 bases sitting between them. CDR3 protein: CASRKDSSGNTIYF. CDR3 nucleotide sequence: TGTGCCAGCAGAAAGGACAGCTCTGGAAACACCATATATTTT. The full variable domain, in which reference TRBV2 and TRBJ1-3 provide the parts outside the CDR3, is EPEVTQTPSHQVTQMGQEVILRCVPISNHLYFYWYRQILGQKVEFLVSFYNNEISEKSEIFDDQFSVERPDGSNFTLKIRSTKLEDSAMYFCASRKDSSGNTIYFGEGSWLTVV.

The chain combines TRBV5-6 with TRBJ1-1; D is unclear. The germline gives CDR1 SGHDT, CDR2 YYEEEE. Trimming cost V 2 bases and J 4 bases, with 12 bases left between them. CDR3 size: 14 residues. CDR3 bases: TGTGCCAGCAGCTTTTTAGGTCCAGGCACTGAAGCTTTCTTT. It translates to CASSFLGPGTEAFF.

CDR3 residues: CASSPLVGGNQPQHF. CDR3 nucleotides: TGTGCCAGCAGCCCCCTGGTGGGGGGTAATCAGCCCCAGCATTTT. The chain joins TRBV27 to TRBJ1-5; the D gene is possibly TRBD1 (5 bases). This CDR3 has 15 amino acids. Per germline, CDR1 MNHEY and CDR2 SMNVEV (reference sequence). The V and J ends lost 6 bases and 4 bases respectively, with 16 bases between them.

The chain is built from TRBV7-9 and TRBJ1-5, with a possible D match to TRBD1 (5 bases). This CDR3 is built from 13 residues. Trimming stripped 1 base from V and 6 bases from J, with 7 bases between. Germline CDR1 reads SEHNR; CDR2 reads FQNEAQ (reference sequence). CDR3 region: CASSLVGVQPQHF. The CDR3 bases are TGTGCCAGCAGCTTAGTAGGGGTTCAGCCCCAGCATTTT. The full variable domain, rest sourced from reference TRBV7-9 and TRBJ1-5, is DTGVSQNPRHKITKRGQNVTFRCDPISEHNRLYWYRQTLGQGPEFLTYFQNEAQLEKSRLLSDRFSAERPKGSFSTLEIQRTEQGDSAMYLCASSLVGVQPQHFGDGTRLSIL.

The CDR3 region has the DNA TGTGCCAGTAGTACCTCCGGGACACTGAACACTGAAGCTTTCTTT. Translation: CASSTSGTLNTEAFF. The J gene is TRBJ1-1, the V gene TRBV19; D is perhaps TRBD1 (6 bases). The V gene's germline CDR1 is LNHDA and CDR2 SQIVND (reference sequence). This CDR3 is 15 amino acids long. V was shortened by 4 bases and J by 0 bases, with 12 bases between the two germline ends.